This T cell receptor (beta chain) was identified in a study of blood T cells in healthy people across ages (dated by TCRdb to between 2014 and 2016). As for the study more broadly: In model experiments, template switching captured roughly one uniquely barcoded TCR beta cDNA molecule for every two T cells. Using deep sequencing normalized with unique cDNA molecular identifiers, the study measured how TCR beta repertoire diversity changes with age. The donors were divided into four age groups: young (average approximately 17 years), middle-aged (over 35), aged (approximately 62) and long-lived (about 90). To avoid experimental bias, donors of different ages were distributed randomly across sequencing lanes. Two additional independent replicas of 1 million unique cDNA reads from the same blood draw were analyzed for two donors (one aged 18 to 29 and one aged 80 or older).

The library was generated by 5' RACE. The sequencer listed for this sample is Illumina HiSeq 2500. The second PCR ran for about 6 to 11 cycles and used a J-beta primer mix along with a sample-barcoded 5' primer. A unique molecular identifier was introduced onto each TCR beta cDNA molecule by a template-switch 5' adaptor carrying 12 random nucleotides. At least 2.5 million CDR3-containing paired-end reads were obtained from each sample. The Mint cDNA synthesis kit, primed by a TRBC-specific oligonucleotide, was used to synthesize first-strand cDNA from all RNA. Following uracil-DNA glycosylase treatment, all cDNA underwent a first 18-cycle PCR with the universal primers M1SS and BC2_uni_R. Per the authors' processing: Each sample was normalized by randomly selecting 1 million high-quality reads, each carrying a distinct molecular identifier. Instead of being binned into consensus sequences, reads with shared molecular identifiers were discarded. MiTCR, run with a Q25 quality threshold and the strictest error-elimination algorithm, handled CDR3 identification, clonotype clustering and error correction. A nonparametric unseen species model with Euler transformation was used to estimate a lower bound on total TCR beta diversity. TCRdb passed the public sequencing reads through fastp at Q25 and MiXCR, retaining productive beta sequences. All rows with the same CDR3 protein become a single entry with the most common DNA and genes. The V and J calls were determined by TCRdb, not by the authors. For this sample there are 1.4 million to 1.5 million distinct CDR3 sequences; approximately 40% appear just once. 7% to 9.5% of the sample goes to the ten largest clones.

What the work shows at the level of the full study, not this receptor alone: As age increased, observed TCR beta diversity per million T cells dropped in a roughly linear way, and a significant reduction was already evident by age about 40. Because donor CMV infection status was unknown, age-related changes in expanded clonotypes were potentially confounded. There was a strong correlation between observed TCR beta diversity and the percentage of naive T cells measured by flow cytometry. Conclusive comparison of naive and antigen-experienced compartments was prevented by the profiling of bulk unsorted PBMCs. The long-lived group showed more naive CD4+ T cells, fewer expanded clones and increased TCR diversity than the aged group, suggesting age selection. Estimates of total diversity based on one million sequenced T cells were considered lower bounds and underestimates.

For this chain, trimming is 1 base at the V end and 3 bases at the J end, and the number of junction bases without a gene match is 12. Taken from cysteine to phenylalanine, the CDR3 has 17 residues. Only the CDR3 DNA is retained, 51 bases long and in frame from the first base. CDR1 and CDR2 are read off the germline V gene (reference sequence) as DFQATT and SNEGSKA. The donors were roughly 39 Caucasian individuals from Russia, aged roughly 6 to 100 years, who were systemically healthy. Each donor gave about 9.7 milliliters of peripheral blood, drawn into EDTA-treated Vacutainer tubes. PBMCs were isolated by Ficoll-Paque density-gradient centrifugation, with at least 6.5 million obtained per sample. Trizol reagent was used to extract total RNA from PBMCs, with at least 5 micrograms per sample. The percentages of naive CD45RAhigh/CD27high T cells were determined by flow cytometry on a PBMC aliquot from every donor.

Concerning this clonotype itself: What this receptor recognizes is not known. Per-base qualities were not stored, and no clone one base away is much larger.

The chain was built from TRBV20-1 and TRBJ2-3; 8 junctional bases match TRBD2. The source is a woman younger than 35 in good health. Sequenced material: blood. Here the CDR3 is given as CSARAGGKEVETDTQYF. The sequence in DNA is TGCAGTGCTAGAGCGGGAGGGAAGGAAGTAGAGACAGATACGCAGTATTTT.